This TCR beta chain stems from a study of identical twins. V lost 8 bases, J lost 4 bases, and 10 bases stayed unmatched. The CDR3 covers 13 residues. CDR1 and CDR2 from the germline V gene are DFQATT and SNEGSKA (reference sequence). Unique molecular identifiers were present on the cDNA, which also gained a universal primer site by template switching. TCRdb analysed the 5' RACE reads with MiXCR anew, one entry per CDR3 protein. Here the sample spans approximately 210,000 distinct CDR3 sequences, around 10% being singletons. This chain uses TRBV20-1 with TRBJ2-7, with 8 bases matching TRBD2. The receptor comes from a woman in her late teens or twenties in good health. The sample consisted of memory (CD45RO+) T cells sorted from blood. The chain's CDR3 is CSYQRENWYEQYF. The CDR3 DNA reads TGCAGTTATCAGCGGGAGAACTGGTACGAGCAGTACTTC.